A selection of T cell receptor beta chains follows, all from one sample in a study of CD8+CD57+ T cells in acquired aplastic anemia. TCRdb re-called the reads with MiXCR, one entry per CDR3 protein. The sample holds about 110,000 distinct CDR3 sequences, about half seen once. The sample consisted of sorted CD4+, CD8+, or CD8+CD57+ T cells (not recorded which) from PBMCs. The receptors were sampled from a human donor in good health, serving as a control. Each CDR3 is given with its conserved first and last residue. The order of the fields is D gene, J gene, clone size, CDR3 length, V gene, CDR3 protein, CDR3 DNA. A D gene is named only where the DNA matches it firmly. Rows give clone size only sometimes, using once, few, many, or a class for an expanded clone.

- | TRBJ1-2 | - | 13 | TRBV20-1 | CSANVRGGFGYTF | TGCAGTGCAAACGTACGGGGAGGCTTTGGCTACACCTTC
TRBD1 | TRBJ2-1 | few | 15 | TRBV24-1 | CATSDQTGARDEQFF | TGTGCCACCAGTGACCAGACAGGGGCGAGGGATGAGCAGTTCTTC
- | TRBJ1-5 | - | 16 | TRBV24-1 | CATSDRGSYSNQPQHF | TGTGCCACCAGTGATCGAGGGTCCTATAGCAATCAGCCCCAGCATTTT
TRBD1 | TRBJ1-6 | - | 16 | TRBV3-1 | CASSSGTGQYNSPLHF | TGTGCCAGCAGCTCCGGGACAGGGCAATATAATTCACCCCTCCACTTT
- | TRBJ1-2 | many | 13 | TRBV6-1 | CASSTAGNYGYTF | TGTGCCAGCAGCACGGCAGGGAACTATGGCTACACCTTC
- | TRBJ1-6 | - | 14 | TRBV2 | CATLQGSFTSPLHF | TGTGCCACGTTACAGGGTTCGTTTACTTCACCCCTCCACTTT
- | TRBJ1-2 | - | 13 | TRBV7-9 | CASSLIRLDGYTF | TGTGCCAGCAGCTTAATCAGGTTGGATGGCTACACCTTC
- | TRBJ2-7 | many | 14 | TRBV7-2 | CASSGPGLSYEQYF | TGTGCCAGCAGCGGGCCGGGACTCTCCTACGAGCAGTACTTC
- | TRBJ2-7 | many | 13 | TRBV6-6 | CASSYYAGDEQYF | TGTGCCAGCAGTTACTACGCCGGAGACGAGCAGTACTTC
- | TRBJ1-6 | - | 14 | TRBV6-2/TRBV6-3 | CASGRTAVHSPLHF | TGTGCCAGCGGACGGACGGCGGTCCATTCACCCCTCCACTTT
- | TRBJ2-7 | many | 14 | TRBV12-3/TRBV12-4 | CASSTDGRANEQYF | TGTGCCAGCAGTACTGACGGCAGGGCTAACGAGCAGTACTTC
- | TRBJ2-7 | once | 12 | TRBV29-1 | CSASWTAYEQYF | TGCAGTGCTAGTTGGACAGCCTACGAGCAGTACTTC
- | TRBJ1-5 | many | 14 | TRBV27 | CASSSRQTNQPQHF | TGTGCCAGCAGTTCACGACAGACCAATCAGCCCCAGCATTTT
- | TRBJ2-7 | - | 12 | TRBV20-1 | CSASGSPFEQYF | TGCAGTGCTAGCGGGAGTCCGTTCGAGCAGTACTTC
- | TRBJ2-7 | many | 14 | TRBV5-6 | CASSFRDNPYEQYF | TGTGCCAGCAGCTTCCGGGATAACCCCTACGAGCAGTACTTC
- | TRBJ2-4 | - | 13 | TRBV5-5 | CASSLVAFDIQYF | TGTGCCAGCAGCTTGGTTGCCTTCGACATTCAGTACTTC
- | TRBJ1-5 | - | 16 | TRBV6-1 | CASRRGGQGSNQPQHF | TGTGCCAGTCGCCGCGGGGGGCAGGGGAGCAATCAGCCCCAGCATTTT
- | TRBJ2-6 | - | 17 | TRBV25-1 | CASSVTSGVSGANVLTF | TGTGCCAGCAGTGTTACTTCCGGGGTCTCTGGGGCCAACGTCCTGACTTTC
TRBD1 | TRBJ1-2 | - | 16 | TRBV6-2/TRBV6-3 | CASSTTQGESPYGYTF | TGTGCCAGCAGTACGACACAGGGGGAGAGCCCCTATGGCTACACCTTC
TRBD2 | TRBJ2-7 | many | 14 | TRBV6-1 | CATEIKTSGYEQYF | TGTGCCACCGAAATCAAGACTAGCGGGTACGAGCAGTACTTC
- | TRBJ2-7 | few | 12 | TRBV7-3 | CASSSTAHEQYF | TGTGCCAGCAGCTCGACAGCCCACGAGCAGTACTTC
TRBD1 | TRBJ1-3 | - | 14 | TRBV15 | CATSGTDSGNTIYF | TGTGCCACCAGCGGGACAGACTCTGGAAACACCATATATTTT
- | TRBJ1-1 | - | 12 | TRBV2 | CASTLLNTEAFF | TGTGCCAGCACCCTACTTAACACTGAAGCTTTCTTT
TRBD1 | TRBJ1-2 | - | 14 | TRBV15 | CATRQGDYEQGYTF | TGTGCCACCAGGCAGGGGGATTACGAGCAGGGCTACACCTTC
- | TRBJ2-7 | - | 14 | TRBV11-1 | CASSLAPASYEQYF | TGTGCCAGCAGCTTAGCGCCAGCCTCCTACGAGCAGTACTTC
- | TRBJ1-5 | - | 15 | TRBV2 | CASSVDGYSNQPQHF | TGTGCCAGCAGTGTCGACGGTTATAGCAATCAGCCCCAGCATTTT
- | TRBJ2-5 | once | 12 | TRBV12-3/TRBV12-4 | CASSYLQETQYF | TGTGCCAGCAGTTACCTCCAAGAGACCCAGTACTTC
- | TRBJ1-1 | many | 14 | TRBV6-1 | CASSRAARTTEAFF | TGTGCCAGCAGTAGAGCTGCGAGGACCACTGAAGCTTTCTTT
- | TRBJ2-1 | many | 15 | TRBV7-3 | CASSQRPGPNNEQFF | TGTGCCAGCAGCCAGAGACCGGGGCCCAACAATGAGCAGTTCTTC
- | TRBJ1-5 | - | 14 | TRBV7-9 | CASSPPSSNQPQHF | TGTGCCAGCAGCCCTCCAAGTAGCAATCAGCCCCAGCATTTT
TRBD1 | TRBJ2-7 | - | 12 | TRBV10-3 | CAISVGTGEQYF | TGTGCCATCAGTGTGGGGACAGGCGAGCAGTACTTC
TRBD1 | TRBJ2-7 | - | 13 | TRBV10-3 | CATIPTGTYEQYF | TGTGCCACTATACCGACAGGGACCTACGAGCAGTACTTC
- | TRBJ1-1 | - | 15 | TRBV7-2 | CASSIDTGSGTEAFF | TGTGCCAGTAGTATAGACACAGGGTCGGGCACTGAAGCTTTCTTT
- | TRBJ2-7 | - | 13 | TRBV20-1 | CSARGNSGYEQYF | TGCAGTGCTAGAGGAAATAGCGGCTACGAGCAGTACTTC
- | TRBJ1-2 | - | 12 | TRBV10-3 | CAISESGRGYTF | TGTGCCATCAGTGAGTCAGGGCGCGGCTACACCTTC
- | TRBJ1-4 | - | 15 | TRBV24-1 | CATSMGGGENEKLFF | TGTGCCACCAGTATGGGAGGAGGCGAAAATGAAAAACTGTTTTTT
TRBD2 | TRBJ2-3 | - | 17 | TRBV24-1 | CATSDPGRAGEQDTQYF | TGTGCCACCAGTGATCCGGGGCGGGCGGGAGAACAAGATACGCAGTATTTT
TRBD1 | TRBJ2-5 | - | 16 | TRBV15 | CATSRDRGALQETQYF | TGTGCCACCAGCCGGGACAGGGGGGCCCTCCAAGAGACCCAGTACTTC